Only a few counts were recorded for the clone carrying this T cell receptor (beta chain). Three rounds of nested PCR, following a modified ARM-PCR protocol, produced the TCRbeta library. Each CDR3 protein is one row after TCRdb ran MiXCR on the multiplex PCR reads. There are 90,000 to 110,000 distinct CDR3 sequences in the sample; roughly 74% occur only once, and 37% lies in the top ten. This sample stems from a study of tumor and adjacent non-tumor tissue in lung cancer. RNA was extracted from bulk tissue without any cell sorting. The sequence was obtained from a woman aged 60-70 years with non-small cell lung cancer. Sequences were obtained from lung tumor tissue.

CDR3 region: CASSFFLGQGSEKLFF. DNA for the CDR3: TGTGCCAGCAGCTTTTTTCTCGGGCAGGGGAGTGAAAAACTGTTTTTT. This chain joins TRBV7-9 and TRBJ1-4; a possible D gene is TRBD1 (6 bases). Trimming removed 3 bases from V and 7 bases from J, with 18 bases in between. Germline V CDR1 and CDR2: SEHNR, FQNEAQ (reference sequence). The CDR3 covers 16 residues.